One and the same sample provided the 9 T cell receptor beta chains below, sequenced in a study of cytomegalovirus exposure and HLA in healthy donors. Clones were read by immunoSEQ multiplex PCR, and TCRdb kept only the in-frame ones, dropping some. This sample carries 56,000 or so clones, around 94% of them seen once, and the ten largest clones take around 1.1%. Sequencing was done on a sample of PBMCs. These receptor sequences come from a man younger than 35 in good health and CMV-seronegative.

Concerning this clone itself: Other DNA sequences from this sample encode an identical CDR3 as well. This chain uses TRBV28 with TRBJ2-7; D is undetermined. V shed 1 base and J shed 3 bases, with 4 bases lying between them. The CDR3 sequence is 12 residues long. Germline loops: CDR1 MDHEN, CDR2 SYDVKM. Here the CDR3 reads CASSLSFYEQYF. The CDR3 nucleotides read TGTGCCAGCAGTTTATCTTTCTACGAGCAGTACTTC. The variable domain in full, completed from reference TRBV28 and TRBJ2-7, reads DVKVTQSSRYLVKRTGEKVFLECVQDMDHENMFWYRQDPGLGLRLIYFSYDVKMKEKGDIPEGYSVSREKKERFSLILESASTNQTSMYLCASSLSFYEQYFGPGTRLTVT.

This chain uses TRBV5-5 with TRBJ1-2, with TRBD1 matching 12 bases. J lost 13 bases, V lost 4 bases, and 2 bases had no gene match. Looked up from germline, CDR1 is SGHKS and CDR2 is YYEKEE (reference sequence). This CDR3 is built from 11 residues. The CDR3, as DNA: TGTGCCAGCAGCCTGGGACAGGGGGCCACCTTC. Translated: CASSLGQGATF.

With regard to this clone: A read error may produce the germline difference seen at one junction end. The V and J genes are TRBV7-7 and TRBJ2-1; TRBD2 agrees at 12 bases. The CDR3 spans 16 residues. Germline V gene lookup returns CDR1 SSHAT and CDR2 FNYEAQ (reference sequence). CDR3 coding DNA: TGTGCTAGCAGCCGAGGGACTAGCGGGCCCGACAATGAGCAGTTCTTC. Amino acid sequence: CASSRGTSGPDNEQFF.

The chain uses TRBV18 and TRBJ2-7, with TRBD1 matching 7 bases. The V gene end was trimmed by 5 bases and the J gene end by 2 bases; junction bases not matched to a gene: 9. Germline-derived CDR1 and CDR2 are KGHSH and LQKENI. The CDR3 spans 15 residues. The CDR3 region has the DNA TGTGCCAGCTCAGTAACGGGACAGCCCGCCTACGAGCAGTACTTC. This sequence encodes CASSVTGQPAYEQYF.

This chain uses TRBV29-1 with TRBJ1-4, with no clear D. V lost 4 bases, J lost 7 bases, and 13 bases lay in between. CDR3 length: 13 amino acids. The germline V gene encodes CDR1 SQVTM and CDR2 ANQGSEA. The CDR3 DNA follows: TGCAGCGTTGTGGAGCGGGGTGGTGAAAAACTGTTTTTT. Protein sequence: CSVVERGGEKLFF.

In this sample, this clone turned up once. The rearrangement links TRBV6-5 to TRBJ1-2; D remains ambiguous. Trimming removed 5 bases from V and 10 bases from J, with 20 bases in between. CDR1 MNHEY and CDR2 SVGAGI come from the germline V gene. The CDR3 consists of 14 residues. The CDR3 DNA follows: TGTGCCAGCAGTCTCTCGGAGGGCAGTTTACCCTACACCTTC. It translates to CASSLSEGSLPYTF.

The chain links TRBV9 to TRBJ2-2, with TRBD2 matching 13 bases. V lost 0 bases and J lost 9; bases outside the gene matches: 8. The CDR3 loop spans 17 amino acids. Germline V gene data show CDR1 as SGDLS and CDR2 as YYNGEE. The CDR3 DNA reads as TGTGCCAGCAGCGTAGCCGCGGGACTAGCGGGAATAAGGGAGCTGTTTTTT. Its translation is CASSVAAGLAGIRELFF.

This CDR3 reads CASSPRRGEQYF. For the CDR3, the DNA is TGTGCCAGCAGCCCCAGGAGGGGCGAGCAGTACTTC. The chain links TRBV27 to TRBJ2-7; TRBD2 might be the D (6 bases). CDR3 length: 12 residues. V gave up 6 bases and J gave up 6 bases, with 12 bases separating them. Germline lookup yields CDR1 MNHEY and CDR2 SMNVEV (reference sequence).

J is TRBJ2-7 and V is TRBV1; TRBD2 reflects the table's D call only, with no check against the DNA. TRBV1 is a known pseudogene. The CDR3 consists of 15 residues. CDR3 protein: CTSTPNSGEEGEQYF. The CDR3 region has the DNA TGCACCAGCACCCCAAATAGCGGGGAGGAGGGTGAGCAGTACTTC.